Listed below are T cell receptor beta chains from one sample, sequenced in a study of OX40 agonist ivuxolimab in advanced cancers. TCRdb's copy holds only in-frame clones and misses some; the assay was immunoSEQ multiplex PCR. The repertoire includes some 11,000 clones, about four fifths of them detected once, and 28% sits in the top ten. The source material was CD4+ or CD8+ T cells sorted from blood, sampled in a trial of the OX40 agonist ivuxolimab. The origin of the receptors is an adult with an advanced solid tumor such as melanoma, head and neck, liver or kidney cancer. CDR3s include the opening cysteine and the closing phenylalanine or tryptophan. The order of the fields is V gene, D gene, J gene, clone size, CDR3 protein, CDR3 DNA. The D gene is left open where the match is weak. Clone size is shown for a subset of rows, as once, few, many or a class of expanded clone.

V gene: TRBV9
D gene: .
J gene: TRBJ2-3
clone size: .
CDR3 protein: CASSPSSFTDTQYF
CDR3 DNA: TGTGCCAGCAGCCCAAGCTCCTTCACAGATACGCAGTATTTT

V gene: TRBV5-5
D gene: .
J gene: TRBJ2-7
clone size: medium-sized
CDR3 protein: CASSTTSEGNYEQYF
CDR3 DNA: TGTGCCAGCAGCACCACTAGTGAGGGGAACTACGAGCAGTACTTC

V gene: TRBV14
D gene: .
J gene: TRBJ1-4
clone size: .
CDR3 protein: CASSQYRSFEKLFF
CDR3 DNA: TGTGCCAGCAGCCAATATAGAAGTTTCGAAAAACTGTTTTTT

V gene: TRBV4-1
D gene: TRBD1
J gene: TRBJ2-7
clone size: .
CDR3 protein: CASSQDPAGGIYEQYF
CDR3 DNA: TGCGCCAGCAGCCAAGATCCGGCAGGGGGCATCTACGAGCAGTACTTC

V gene: TRBV7-9
D gene: .
J gene: TRBJ2-6
clone size: once
CDR3 protein: CASSPAGGSGANVLTF
CDR3 DNA: TGTGCCAGCAGCCCGGCTGGGGGCTCTGGGGCCAACGTCCTGACTTTC

V gene: TRBV10-2
D gene: TRBD2
J gene: TRBJ2-1
clone size: .
CDR3 protein: CASRETGTSGSPADEQFF
CDR3 DNA: TGCGCCAGCAGGGAGACCGGGACTAGCGGGAGCCCCGCGGATGAGCAGTTCTTC

V gene: TRBV21-1
D gene: .
J gene: TRBJ2-2
clone size: .
CDR3 protein: CASSQRQDRGAVF
CDR3 DNA: TGTGCCAGCAGCCAACGACAGGACCGGGGAGCTGTTTTT

V gene: TRBV2
D gene: .
J gene: TRBJ2-7
clone size: few
CDR3 protein: CASSGRDPSF
CDR3 DNA: TGTGCCAGCAGTGGGAGGGACCCCTCCTTC

V gene: TRBV6-6
D gene: TRBD2
J gene: TRBJ2-1
clone size: .
CDR3 protein: CASSYLGLANNEQFF
CDR3 DNA: TGTGCCAGCAGTTATTTGGGACTAGCTAACAATGAGCAGTTCTTC

V gene: TRBV28
D gene: .
J gene: TRBJ1-1
clone size: .
CDR3 protein: CASRYPYGSRTEAFF
CDR3 DNA: TGTGCCAGCAGATATCCTTACGGGTCGAGGACTGAAGCTTTCTTT

V gene: TRBV6-5
D gene: TRBD1
J gene: TRBJ1-1
clone size: few
CDR3 protein: CASSYSGTGSTEAFF
CDR3 DNA: TGTGCCAGCAGTTACTCGGGGACAGGGAGTACTGAAGCTTTCTTT

V gene: TRBV27
D gene: .
J gene: TRBJ2-7
clone size: .
CDR3 protein: CASSPGSSYEQYF
CDR3 DNA: TGTGCCAGCAGTCCGGGGAGCTCCTACGAGCAGTACTTC

V gene: TRBV27
D gene: .
J gene: TRBJ1-1
clone size: .
CDR3 protein: CASSFREGTEAFF
CDR3 DNA: TGTGCCAGCAGTTTCAGGGAGGGGACTGAAGCTTTCTTT

V gene: TRBV14
D gene: .
J gene: TRBJ1-2
clone size: .
CDR3 protein: CASSLDSYYGYTF
CDR3 DNA: TGTGCCAGCAGCCTAGACAGTTACTATGGCTACACCTTC

V gene: TRBV6-1
D gene: TRBD2
J gene: TRBJ2-5
clone size: .
CDR3 protein: CASREQIGLAGGLETQYF
CDR3 DNA: TGTGCCAGCAGAGAACAAATCGGACTAGCGGGGGGGCTAGAGACCCAGTACTTC

V gene: TRBV30
D gene: TRBD2
J gene: TRBJ2-3
clone size: once
CDR3 protein: CAWSVQQRGGADTQYF
CDR3 DNA: TGTGCCTGGAGTGTACAACAGCGGGGGGGGGCAGATACGCAGTATTTT

V gene: TRBV4-2
D gene: TRBD2
J gene: TRBJ2-7
clone size: few
CDR3 protein: CASSQLAGGDEQYF
CDR3 DNA: TGTGCCAGCAGCCAATTAGCGGGGGGCGACGAGCAGTACTTC

V gene: TRBV6-6
D gene: .
J gene: TRBJ2-5
clone size: .
CDR3 protein: CASSYSGAGETQYF
CDR3 DNA: TGTGCCAGCAGTTATTCGGGGGCCGGAGAGACCCAGTACTTC

V gene: TRBV29-1
D gene: .
J gene: TRBJ2-7
clone size: .
CDR3 protein: CSVEVGRLSSYEQYF
CDR3 DNA: TGCAGCGTTGAAGTAGGGAGACTCAGCTCCTACGAGCAGTACTTC

V gene: TRBV2
D gene: .
J gene: TRBJ2-7
clone size: .
CDR3 protein: CASSELGLDYEQYF
CDR3 DNA: TGTGCCAGCAGTGAGCTGGGACTTGACTACGAGCAGTACTTC

V gene: TRBV2
D gene: .
J gene: TRBJ2-3
clone size: .
CDR3 protein: CASSHKIRDTDTQYF
CDR3 DNA: TGTGCCAGCAGCCACAAAATAAGAGACACAGATACGCAGTATTTT

V gene: TRBV10-2
D gene: .
J gene: TRBJ2-1
clone size: .
CDR3 protein: CASSENSYNEQFF
CDR3 DNA: TGCGCCAGCAGTGAGAACAGCTACAATGAGCAGTTCTTC

V gene: TRBV6-6
D gene: .
J gene: TRBJ1-3
clone size: .
CDR3 protein: CASSYSSVSSGNTIYF
CDR3 DNA: TGTGCCAGCAGTTACTCGTCCGTAAGCTCTGGAAACACCATATATTTT

V gene: TRBV4-1
D gene: TRBD1
J gene: TRBJ2-7
clone size: .
CDR3 protein: CASSQDRGSYEQYF
CDR3 DNA: TGCGCCAGCAGCCAAGACAGGGGGTCCTACGAGCAGTACTTC

V gene: TRBV6-6
D gene: .
J gene: TRBJ1-1
clone size: .
CDR3 protein: CASSYSPQVMNTEAFF
CDR3 DNA: TGTGCCAGCAGTTACAGTCCTCAGGTGATGAACACTGAAGCTTTCTTT

V gene: TRBV2
D gene: TRBD1
J gene: TRBJ2-7
clone size: .
CDR3 protein: CASQERGTGSYEQYF
CDR3 DNA: TGTGCCAGCCAAGAACGGGGGACAGGGTCCTACGAGCAGTACTTC

V gene: TRBV9
D gene: .
J gene: TRBJ2-3
clone size: .
CDR3 protein: CASSEEGLADTQYF
CDR3 DNA: TGTGCCAGCTCCGAGGAGGGCCTAGCAGATACGCAGTATTTT

V gene: TRBV9
D gene: .
J gene: TRBJ2-2
clone size: .
CDR3 protein: CASSASPGLRPYGGELFF
CDR3 DNA: TGTGCCAGCAGCGCATCCCCCGGATTAAGGCCCTACGGCGGGGAGCTGTTTTTT

V gene: TRBV16
D gene: .
J gene: TRBJ2-2
clone size: .
CDR3 protein: CASSQSTGTANTGELFF
CDR3 DNA: TGTGCCAGCAGCCAGTCTACAGGGACCGCGAACACCGGGGAGCTGTTTTTT

V gene: TRBV7-6
D gene: .
J gene: TRBJ2-2
clone size: .
CDR3 protein: CASSWNPDHTGELFF
CDR3 DNA: TGTGCCAGCAGCTGGAACCCAGATCACACCGGGGAGCTGTTTTTT

V gene: TRBV6-6
D gene: .
J gene: TRBJ2-7
clone size: .
CDR3 protein: CASSYDGTSPSYEQYF
CDR3 DNA: TGTGCCAGCAGTTACGATGGGACCAGCCCCTCTTACGAGCAGTACTTC

V gene: TRBV5-4
D gene: .
J gene: TRBJ2-5
clone size: .
CDR3 protein: CASSLIAVQQETQYF
CDR3 DNA: TGTGCCAGCAGCTTGATCGCTGTGCAACAAGAGACCCAGTACTTC

V gene: TRBV9
D gene: .
J gene: TRBJ2-7
clone size: once
CDR3 protein: CASSVEGGEDEQYF
CDR3 DNA: TGTGCCAGCAGCGTCGAAGGGGGAGAGGACGAGCAGTACTTC

V gene: TRBV27
D gene: TRBD2
J gene: TRBJ2-3
clone size: .
CDR3 protein: CASSFGAGETDTQYF
CDR3 DNA: TGTGCCAGCAGTTTCGGAGCGGGAGAGACAGATACGCAGTATTTT

V gene: TRBV11-2
D gene: .
J gene: TRBJ1-3
clone size: few
CDR3 protein: CASSPPGGAGNTIYF
CDR3 DNA: TGTGCCAGCAGCCCCCCCGGGGGGGCTGGAAACACCATATATTTT

V gene: TRBV5-6
D gene: TRBD1
J gene: TRBJ2-7
clone size: once
CDR3 protein: CASRKRDRGYEQYF
CDR3 DNA: TGTGCCAGCAGAAAAAGGGACAGGGGCTACGAGCAGTACTTC

V gene: TRBV4-1
D gene: .
J gene: TRBJ1-3
clone size: once
CDR3 protein: CASSQDNNLSGNTIYF
CDR3 DNA: TGCGCCAGCAGCCAAGATAACAACCTCTCTGGAAACACCATATATTTT

V gene: TRBV15
D gene: .
J gene: TRBJ1-1
clone size: .
CDR3 protein: CATSTGENSLGEAFF
CDR3 DNA: TGTGCCACCAGCACCGGGGAAAACAGTCTCGGGGAAGCTTTCTTT

V gene: TRBV6-5
D gene: .
J gene: TRBJ1-1
clone size: once
CDR3 protein: CASTLTGSNTEAFF
CDR3 DNA: TGTGCCAGCACTCTTACGGGATCTAACACTGAAGCTTTCTTT

V gene: TRBV28
D gene: .
J gene: TRBJ2-5
clone size: .
CDR3 protein: CASSLYRGLQETQYF
CDR3 DNA: TGTGCCAGCAGTTTATATCGGGGCCTACAAGAGACCCAGTACTTC

V gene: TRBV27
D gene: .
J gene: TRBJ2-1
clone size: .
CDR3 protein: CASSFGDEQFF
CDR3 DNA: TGTGCCAGCAGTTTTGGGGATGAGCAGTTCTTC

V gene: TRBV28
D gene: TRBD1
J gene: TRBJ2-1
clone size: .
CDR3 protein: CASRSGTGGRSSYNEQFF
CDR3 DNA: TGTGCCAGCAGATCCGGGACAGGAGGCAGAAGCTCCTACAATGAGCAGTTCTTC